Listed here are 5 T cell receptor beta chains from one sample, sequenced in a study of shared clonotypes between healthy human individuals. The assay was immunoSEQ multiplex PCR, and TCRdb's table has in-frame clones only and misses some. The data hold some 530,000 clones, with about 85% observed a single time. Sample: PBMCs. The receptor set was obtained from a woman aged 40-49 years in good health. Some clones in this sample may be carry-over from other donors' samples.

The rearrangement uses TRBV6-5 and TRBJ2-7; 7 nucleotides agree with TRBD1. The CDR3 totals 15 residues. Germline V gene data show CDR1 as MNHEY and CDR2 as SVGAGI. The J segment lost 2 bases and the V segment lost 5 bases, leaving 9 bases of the junction unmatched. This CDR3 is CASSKPTGVPYEQYF. CDR3 DNA sequence: TGTGCCAGCAGTAAGCCCACAGGGGTCCCCTACGAGCAGTACTTC.

The V gene is TRBV18, the J gene TRBJ2-1, with D unclear. This CDR3 comprises 17 residues. Germline V gene lookup returns CDR1 KGHSH and CDR2 LQKENI. V was cut by 3 bases and J by 0 bases, with 15 bases left in between. Here the CDR3 reads CASSPRTDSSSYNEQFF. In DNA form, the CDR3 reads TGTGCCAGCTCACCTAGGACGGATTCTAGCTCCTACAATGAGCAGTTCTTC.

The gene calls are TRBV6-6 and TRBJ1-2, with 12 bases lining up with TRBD1. This CDR3 comprises 15 residues. Germline values: CDR1 MNHNY, CDR2 SVGAGI (reference sequence). J was trimmed by 3 bases and V by 4 bases; bases with no gene match: 3. The CDR3 reads CASSSGTGGHYGYTF. The CDR3 bases are TGTGCCAGCAGTTCCGGGACAGGGGGCCACTATGGCTACACCTTC.

The genes are TRBV11-2 and TRBJ2-7, with 8 positions matching TRBD2. Germline CDR1 reads SGHAT; CDR2 reads FQNNGV. The length of the CDR3 is 16 residues. The V gene end was trimmed by 1 base and the J gene end by 4 bases; junction bases not matched to a gene: 9. The CDR3 is CASSLGRGSGKYEQYF. DNA for the CDR3: TGTGCCAGCAGCTTAGGGAGAGGTAGCGGGAAGTACGAGCAGTACTTC.

This sequence joins TRBV10-3 and TRBJ2-3; the match to TRBD1 covers 12 bases. The CDR3 contains 17 residues. Germline trimming cut 6 bases from V and 4 bases from J; bases unmatched to any gene: 11. The germline V gene encodes CDR1 ENHRY and CDR2 SYGVKD. The CDR3 region is CAISLHRDRGRADTQYF. The CDR3 DNA reads as TGTGCCATCAGCCTTCACCGGGACAGGGGGCGCGCAGATACGCAGTATTTT.